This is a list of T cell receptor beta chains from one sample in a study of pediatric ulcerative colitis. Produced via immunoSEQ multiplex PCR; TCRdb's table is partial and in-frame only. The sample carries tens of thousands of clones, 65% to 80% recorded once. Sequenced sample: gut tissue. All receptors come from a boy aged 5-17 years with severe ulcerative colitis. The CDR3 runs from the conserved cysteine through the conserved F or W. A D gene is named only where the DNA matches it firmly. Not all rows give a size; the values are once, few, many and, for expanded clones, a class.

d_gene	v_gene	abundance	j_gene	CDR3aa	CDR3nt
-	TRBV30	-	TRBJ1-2	CAWSSGGLIFYGYTF	TGTGCCTGGAGTAGCGGGGGGCTGATCTTTTATGGCTACACCTTC
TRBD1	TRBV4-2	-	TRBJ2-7	CASSQESGTGGYEQYF	TGTGCCAGCAGCCAAGAATCGGGAACAGGGGGTTACGAGCAGTACTTC
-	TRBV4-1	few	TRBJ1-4	CASSQVGRRGYEKLFF	TGCGCCAGCAGCCAAGTAGGCAGGAGGGGATACGAAAAACTGTTTTTT
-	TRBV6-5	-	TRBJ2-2	CASSYSVQSNTGELFF	TGTGCCAGCAGTTACTCTGTGCAATCGAACACCGGGGAGCTGTTTTTT
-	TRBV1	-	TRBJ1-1	CTSREQMNTEAFF	TGCACCAGCAGGGAACAGATGAACACTGAAGCTTTCTTT
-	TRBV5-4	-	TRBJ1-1	CASSLAKNTEAFF	TGTGCCAGCAGCTTGGCGAAGAACACTGAAGCTTTCTTT
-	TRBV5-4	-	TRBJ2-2	CASSPPGRVEYTGELFF	TGTGCCAGCAGCCCACCAGGACGAGTCGAGTACACCGGGGAGCTGTTTTTT
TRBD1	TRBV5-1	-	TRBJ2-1	CASSLENRGKQFF	TGCGCCAGCAGCTTGGAAAACAGGGGGAAGCAGTTCTTC
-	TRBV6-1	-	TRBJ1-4	CASSGESRGREKLFF	TGTGCCAGCAGTGGTGAGAGTCGGGGCAGAGAAAAACTGTTTTTT
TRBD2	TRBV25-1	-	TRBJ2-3	CASSEGTSLDTQYF	TGTGCCAGCAGTGAAGGGACTAGCTTAGATACGCAGTATTTT
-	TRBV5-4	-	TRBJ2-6	CASSLGQDPGANVLTF	TGTGCCAGCAGCTTGGGACAGGACCCTGGGGCCAACGTCCTGACTTTC
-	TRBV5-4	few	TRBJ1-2	CASSLAGNYGYTF	TGTGCCAGCAGCTTGGCGGGGAACTATGGCTACACCTTC
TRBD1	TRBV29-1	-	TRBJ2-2	CSVTLYRDRENTGELFF	TGCAGCGTTACCCTTTACCGGGACAGGGAGAACACCGGGGAGCTGTTTTTT
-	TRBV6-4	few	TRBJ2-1	CAQWGGGNHEQFF	TGTGCCCAGTGGGGGGGCGGTAACCATGAGCAGTTCTTC
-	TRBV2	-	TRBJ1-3	CASTPAIPLSGNTIYF	TGTGCCAGCACCCCCGCTATACCCCTCTCTGGAAACACCATATATTTT
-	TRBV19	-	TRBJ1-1	CASSMGGRITEAFF	TGTGCCAGTAGTATGGGTGGGCGGATCACTGAAGCTTTCTTT
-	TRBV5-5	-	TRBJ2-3	CASGGADTQYF	TGTGCCTCAGGCGGGGCAGATACGCAGTATTTT
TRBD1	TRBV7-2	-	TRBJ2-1	CASSVRATGLNEQFF	TGTGCCAGCAGCGTCCGTGCGACAGGGCTCAATGAGCAGTTCTTC
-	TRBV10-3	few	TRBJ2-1	CAISRTTYNEQFF	TGTGCCATCAGCAGAACGACCTACAATGAGCAGTTCTTC
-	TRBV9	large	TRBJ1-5	CASSLQGIGNQPQHF	TGTGCCAGCAGCCTACAGGGAATAGGCAATCAGCCCCAGCATTTT
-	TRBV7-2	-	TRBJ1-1	CASSLAGAQFNTEAFF	TGTGCCAGCAGCCTCGCTGGGGCACAGTTCAACACTGAAGCTTTCTTT
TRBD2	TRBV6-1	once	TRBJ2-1	CASSLLAGEEQFF	TGTGCCAGCAGTCTACTAGCGGGGGAGGAGCAGTTCTTC
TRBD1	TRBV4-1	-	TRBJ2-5	CASSTGGHWETQYF	TGCGCCAGCAGCACAGGGGGGCACTGGGAGACCCAGTACTTC
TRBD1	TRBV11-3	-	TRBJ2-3	CASSEGQPTDTQYF	TGTGCCAGCAGCGAGGGACAGCCCACAGATACGCAGTATTTT
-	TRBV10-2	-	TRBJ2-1	CASSETGTRYNEQFF	TGCGCCAGCAGTGAAACCGGGACTCGTTACAATGAGCAGTTCTTC
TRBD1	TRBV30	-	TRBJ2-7	CAWRTGYEQYF	TGTGCCTGGAGGACAGGGTACGAGCAGTACTTC
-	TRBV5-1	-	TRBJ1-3	CASSVENTIYF	TGCGCCAGCAGCGTGGAAAACACCATATATTTT
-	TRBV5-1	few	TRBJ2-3	CASSPRGDTQYF	TGCGCCAGCTCCCCCCGCGGGGATACGCAGTATTTT
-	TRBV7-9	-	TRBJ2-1	CASSLDNEQFF	TGTGCCAGCAGCTTGGACAATGAGCAGTTCTTC
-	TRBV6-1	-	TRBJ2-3	CASSEALVGARTDTQYF	TGTGCCAGCAGTGAGGCTCTAGTGGGGGCCCGCACAGATACGCAGTATTTT
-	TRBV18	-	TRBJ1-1	CASSPLDARTLPYTEAFF	TGTGCCAGCTCACCACTAGATGCCAGGACGCTACCTTACACTGAAGCTTTCTTT
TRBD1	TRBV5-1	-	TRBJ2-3	CASRPGQGSVDTQYF	TGCGCCAGCAGACCTGGACAGGGGAGCGTAGATACGCAGTATTTT
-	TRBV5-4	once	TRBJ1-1	CASSRDSGGTEAFF	TGTGCCAGCAGCCGGGATAGTGGGGGAACTGAAGCTTTCTTT
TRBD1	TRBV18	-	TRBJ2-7	CASSPRWTGGIYEQYF	TGTGCCAGCTCACCACGGTGGACAGGGGGCATTTACGAGCAGTACTTC
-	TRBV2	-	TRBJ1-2	CASGRTQGGYTF	TGTGCCAGCGGTAGGACTCAGGGGGGCTACACCTTC
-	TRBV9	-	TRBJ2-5	CASSVEAEETQYF	TGTGCCAGCAGCGTAGAAGCGGAAGAGACCCAGTACTTC
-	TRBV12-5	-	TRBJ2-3	CASGLVTSGGDTQYF	TGTGCTAGTGGTTTGGTCACTAGTGGGGGGGATACGCAGTATTTT